This TCR beta chain was identified during a study of blood T cells in healthy people across ages. Study-level information: About one barcoded TCR beta cDNA was captured per two T cells.

Through a sample-barcoded 5' primer and a J-beta primer mix, a second PCR was run for roughly 6 to 12 cycles. TCRdb itself ran the 5' RACE reads through MiXCR, one entry per CDR3 protein. The sample consists of more than 1,000,000 distinct CDR3 sequences, 20% to 25% of them appearing once. CDR1 is SGHNT and CDR2 is YENEEA in the germline V gene. The V end was cut by 5 bases, the J end by 10 bases, with 24 bases between. CDR3 length: 16 amino acids. The sample was also reused in another study, on T cells of mothers and their children. As reported in that work: Amplification in the second PCR used the M1S primer, which added sample barcodes and 2-4 random nucleotides. The study obtained over 9.5 million TCR beta CDR3 reads per mother and 3 million to 3.5 million per child. The authors detected no persistent microchimeric T cell clones.

The receptor comes from a girl aged 2 to 10 in good health. The chain joins TRBV11-3 to TRBJ2-1; a weak D match, TRBD2 (7 bases). The sample comprised blood. CDR3 in amino acids: CASSPRGGLKKEEQFF. The CDR3 bases are TGTGCCAGCAGCCCGAGGGGGGGCCTAAAGAAAGAGGAGCAGTTCTTC.